Listed here are 31 T cell receptor beta chains from one sample, sequenced in a study of T cell responses to AZD1222 COVID-19 vaccine. Profiled with immunoSEQ multiplex PCR; TCRdb holds only in-frame clones, not every one. The repertoire includes approximately 130,000 clones, around 83% of them detected once, and over 25% sits in the top ten. Here the sequenced sample was peripheral blood, taken 28 days after the second AZD1222 dose. The source is an adult who received the AZD1222 COVID-19 vaccine.

V and J are TRBV7-2 and TRBJ1-2; D might be TRBD1 (6 bases). The CDR3 consists of 16 residues. Trimming stripped 0 bases from V and 7 bases from J, with 18 bases between. Germline V gives CDR1 SGHTA, CDR2 FQGNSA. The CDR3 is CASSLARGGDTGGYTF. In nucleotides, the CDR3 is TGTGCCAGCAGCTTAGCACGGGGCGGGGACACGGGTGGCTACACCTTC.

This chain joins TRBV5-1 and TRBJ2-7; 8 bases match TRBD1. CDR1 SGHRS and CDR2 YFSETQ come from the germline V gene. V was pared by 2 bases and J by 7 bases, with 5 bases of the junction left unmatched. The CDR3 is made up of 13 amino acids. This CDR3 is CASSLGQGWEQYF. For the CDR3, the DNA is TGCGCCAGCAGCTTAGGACAGGGTTGGGAGCAGTACTTC.

The V call is TRBV7-9, the J call TRBJ1-2; tentatively, D is TRBD1 (5 bases). V was trimmed by 3 bases and J by 8 bases, leaving 13 bases between them. The germline CDR1 and CDR2 sequences are SEHNR and FQNEAQ (reference sequence). The CDR3 extends over 13 amino acids. CDR3 bases: TGTGCCAGCAGCTTGGGGGGGACTGACGGCTACACCTTC. Protein product: CASSLGGTDGYTF.

The chain carries TRBV20-1 and TRBJ1-2; D ambiguous. The V and J ends lost 3 bases and 4 bases respectively, with 15 bases between them. The CDR3 contains 14 residues. Germline loops: CDR1 DFQATT, CDR2 SNEGSKA (reference sequence). The CDR3 DNA sequence: TGCAGTGCTAGTATGACCCCCGTTCTCTATGGCTACACCTTC. Protein sequence: CSASMTPVLYGYTF.

The V call is TRBV19, the J call TRBJ2-7; 8 bases are a match to TRBD2. The CDR3 spans 16 residues. V was clipped by 4 bases and J by 2 bases; unmatched bases: 10. Germline assignment: CDR1 LNHDA and CDR2 SQIVND (reference sequence). The CDR3 nucleotides are TGTGCCAGTAGTACACAACCAGGGCGGGAGGCCTACGAGCAGTACTTC. This encodes CASSTQPGREAYEQYF.

The chain has TRBV7-2 and TRBJ2-5; 8 nucleotides agree with TRBD2. This CDR3 is 15 amino acids long. The ends lost 5 bases at V and 4 bases at J; junction bases unmatched: 9. Germline assignment: CDR1 SGHTA and CDR2 FQGNSA. Here the CDR3 reads CASSPMIRGGETQYF. The CDR3 DNA sequence: TGTGCCAGCAGCCCAATGATCCGGGGGGGAGAGACCCAGTACTTC.

This chain connects TRBV7-3 to TRBJ1-1, with D unresolved. The CDR3 runs 13 residues. Trimming removed 3 bases from V and 1 base from J, with 6 bases in between. Germline V gives CDR1 SGHTA, CDR2 FQGTGA. CDR3 loop: CASSFDGNTEAFF. The DNA for the CDR3 is TGTGCCAGCAGCTTTGACGGGAACACTGAAGCTTTCTTT. The full variable domain, completed using reference TRBV7-3 and TRBJ1-1, is GAGVSQTPSNKVTEKGKYVELRCDPISGHTALYWYRQSLGQGPEFLIYFQGTGAADDSGLPNDRFFAVRPEGSVSTLKIQRTERGDSAVYLCASSFDGNTEAFFGQGTRLTVV.

A single count supports this clone. This rearrangement joins TRBV10-3 to TRBJ2-3; the D call may be TRBD1 or TRBD2 (5 bases each). Germline-derived CDR1 and CDR2 are ENHRY and SYGVKD. V lost 8 bases, J lost 2 bases, and 8 bases lay in between. The CDR3 covers 12 residues. As DNA, the CDR3 is TGTGCCATCGGGGGATCCACAGATACGCAGTATTTT. Residues: CAIGGSTDTQYF.

This clone occurred once. The CDR3 loop is CAISESGEMNTEAFF. In DNA form, the CDR3 reads TGTGCCATCAGTGAGTCGGGGGAAATGAACACTGAAGCTTTCTTT. V and J are TRBV10-3 and TRBJ1-1; D may be TRBD1 (5 bases). V shed 0 bases and J shed 0 bases, with 8 bases lying between them. From germline, CDR1 is ENHRY and CDR2 SYGVKD. The CDR3 has 15 residues.

This chain links TRBV6-5 with TRBJ1-2; TRBD1 agrees at 7 bases. J lost 4 bases, V lost 10 bases, and 15 bases had no gene match. The CDR3 length is 15 residues. The germline V gene has CDR1 MNHEY and CDR2 SVGAGI. The CDR3 sequence: CATSGHGQAAYGYTF. The CDR3, as DNA: TGTGCCACCTCAGGTCATGGACAGGCCGCCTATGGCTACACCTTC.

The V and J genes are TRBV20-1 and TRBJ1-1, with 7 bases identical to TRBD1. This CDR3 has 16 amino acids. Losses at the gene ends were 3 bases for V and 1 base for J; bases not matched to a gene: 11. Germline V CDR1 and CDR2: DFQATT, SNEGSKA (reference sequence). CDR3 sequence: CSASHQGEVKNTEAFF. Written as DNA, the CDR3 is TGCAGTGCTAGTCACCAGGGGGAGGTAAAGAACACTGAAGCTTTCTTT.

The sample holds one count of this clone. This chain joins TRBV21-1 and TRBJ1-4; the D call TRBD1 from the table was never checked on the DNA. TRBV21-1 is a pseudogene. The CDR3 runs 16 residues. CDR3 bases: TGTGCCAGCAGCAAAAAGAGAGATCACAGGCGTGAAAAACTGTTTTTT. Protein product: CASSKKRDHRREKLFF.

This chain joins TRBV28 and TRBJ1-2, with 8 bases identical to TRBD1. The CDR3 has 15 amino acids. The V and J ends lost 5 bases and 4 bases, in that order; junction bases with no gene match: 9. Germline V gene lookup returns CDR1 MDHEN and CDR2 SYDVKM. CDR3 region: CASSPPRQGSYGYTF. CDR3 bases: TGTGCCAGCAGTCCACCTCGACAGGGGAGCTATGGCTACACCTTC.

J is TRBJ2-5 and V is TRBV24-1, with 10 bases aligning to TRBD1. The CDR3 consists of 15 residues. Unmatched junction bases numbered 6, after V lost 5 bases and J lost 4 bases. Germline values: CDR1 KGHDR, CDR2 SFDVKD. The CDR3 is CATSAPGQGRETQYF. The CDR3 DNA sequence: TGTGCCACCAGTGCACCGGGACAGGGGCGAGAGACCCAGTACTTC.

This chain uses TRBV29-1 with TRBJ1-2; TRBD1 matches at 7 bases. Germline CDR1 and CDR2: SQVTM and ANQGSEA. This CDR3 contains 14 residues. V lost 6 bases, J lost 3 bases, and 10 bases stayed unmatched. The CDR3 region has the DNA TGCAGCGTCTCCAACGACAGGGACTACTATGGCTACACCTTC. Translating gives CSVSNDRDYYGYTF.

This chain connects TRBV5-1 to TRBJ2-7; no clear D. Germline loops: CDR1 SGHRS, CDR2 YFSETQ. The CDR3 extends over 14 amino acids. Between the trimmed V and J ends, which lost 4 bases and 6 bases, there was a span of 17 bases. The CDR3 DNA is TGCGCCAGCAGCCTACAACAACCCCCTATCGAGCAGTACTTC. Amino acid sequence: CASSLQQPPIEQYF.

This chain links TRBV7-9 with TRBJ1-1, with 8 positions matching TRBD1. The V gene end was trimmed by 3 bases and the J gene end by 5 bases; junction bases not matched to a gene: 5. The CDR3 has 14 amino acids. Per the germline V gene, CDR1 is SEHNR and CDR2 is FQNEAQ (reference sequence). CDR3 sequence reads: CASSFPGGETEAFF. The CDR3 DNA is TGTGCCAGCAGCTTCCCAGGGGGCGAGACTGAAGCTTTCTTT.

This sequence joins TRBV5-6 and TRBJ2-7, with D maybe TRBD2 (7 bases). V gave up 4 bases and J gave up 5 bases, with 13 bases separating them. The germline CDR1 and CDR2 sequences are SGHDT and YYEEEE. The CDR3 contains 13 residues. The CDR3, as DNA: TGTGCCAGCAGCGAAAAGGGGGGGAACGAGCAGTACTTC. Its protein is CASSEKGGNEQYF.

V usage is TRBV6-5 and J usage is TRBJ2-7, with 9 bases lining up with TRBD2. The V and J ends lost 6 bases and 3 bases, in that order; junction bases with no gene match: 3. This CDR3 has 13 residues. Germline V gene data show CDR1 as MNHEY and CDR2 as SVGAGI. The DNA of the CDR3 is TGTGCCAGCAGGACTAGCGGCCACTACGAGCAGTACTTC. Encoded protein: CASRTSGHYEQYF.

The chain employs TRBV20-1 and TRBJ2-2; D unresolved. Deletions cut 7 bases from V and 4 bases from J, with 7 bases between. Germline V gives CDR1 DFQATT, CDR2 SNEGSKA (reference sequence). The CDR3 is made up of 11 amino acids. The CDR3 sequence is CSVAFTGELFF. The CDR3 DNA sequence: TGCAGTGTTGCTTTCACCGGGGAGCTGTTTTTT.

This clone was detected once. The chain carries TRBV7-9 and TRBJ1-6, with 9 bases lining up with TRBD1. Losses at the gene ends were 5 bases for V and 7 bases for J; bases not matched to a gene: 6. Germline-derived CDR1 and CDR2 are SEHNR and FQNEAQ (reference sequence). The CDR3 is 15 residues long. CDR3 sequence: CASSIQGARNSPLHF. The CDR3 coding sequence is TGTGCCAGCAGCATACAGGGGGCTCGCAATTCACCCCTCCACTTT.

The J gene is TRBJ2-5, the V gene TRBV5-6, with D possibly being TRBD1 (6 bases). V was pared by 0 bases and J by 1 base, with 10 bases between. CDR1 is SGHDT, CDR2 YYEEEE, per germline. This CDR3 contains 15 residues. The CDR3 region has the DNA TGTGCCAGCAGCTTGGGCCAGGGGCTCCAAGAGACCCAGTACTTC. Encoded protein: CASSLGQGLQETQYF.

The rearrangement uses TRBV27 and TRBJ2-6, with a weak D call TRBD2 (5 bases). Looked up from germline, CDR1 is MNHEY and CDR2 is SMNVEV (reference sequence). CDR3 length: 17 amino acids. V shed 4 bases and J shed 3 bases, with 16 bases lying between them. The CDR3 sequence is CASSYGGPGVGANVLTF. CDR3 nucleotide sequence: TGTGCCAGCAGTTATGGTGGTCCCGGGGTTGGGGCCAACGTCCTGACTTTC.

The chain couples TRBV6-2 or TRBV6-3 to TRBJ1-5, with D possibly TRBD1 on 6 matching bases. Trimming removed 2 bases at V and 2 bases at J, with 10 bases between. Germline V gives CDR1 MNHEY, CDR2 SVGEGT. CDR3 length: 15 residues. CDR3 bases: TGTGCCAGCAGTTACCTGGCAGGGGGCAATCAGCCCCAGCATTTT. As protein: CASSYLAGGNQPQHF.

The chain uses TRBV29-1 and TRBJ2-1; D might be TRBD2 (5 bases). With 2 bases removed from V and 7 bases from J, the gap between germline ends came to 15 bases. The CDR3 loop spans 14 amino acids. CDR1 SQVTM and CDR2 ANQGSEA come from the germline V gene. In DNA, the CDR3 is TGCAGCGTTGAAAGCAACGGGATGGGGAATGAGCAGTTCTTC. Its translation: CSVESNGMGNEQFF.

The J gene is TRBJ1-1, the V gene TRBV24-1; D is unresolved. V lost 9 bases, J lost 7 bases, and 14 bases lay in between. The CDR3 has 12 residues. Germline-derived CDR1 and CDR2 are KGHDR and SFDVKD. CDR3 loop: CATAGGFGEAFF. Here the CDR3 DNA reads TGTGCCACCGCCGGTGGTTTTGGTGAAGCTTTCTTT.

The chain carries TRBV7-8 and TRBJ1-6; D might be TRBD1 (5 bases). Germline V CDR1 and CDR2: SGHVS, FQNEAQ. V lost 0 bases to trimming and J lost 9 bases, with 15 bases between them. This CDR3 contains 16 residues. CDR3 bases: TGTGCCAGCAGCTTAGCCAGGGCAGGGCTGGTTTCACCCCTCCACTTT. Translated, it gives CASSLARAGLVSPLHF.

This clone was counted only a few times. This rearrangement joins TRBV28 to TRBJ1-2, with D possibly matching TRBD1 (6 bases). Germline CDR1 MDHEN, CDR2 SYDVKM. This CDR3 contains 16 residues. Trimming took off 1 base at V and 0 bases at J, with 12 bases between the two ends. The CDR3 sequence: CASSLFRTASNYGYTF. CDR3 DNA sequence: TGTGCCAGCAGTTTATTTCGGACAGCCTCTAACTATGGCTACACCTTC.

The V and J genes are TRBV19 and TRBJ2-5, with 15 bases lining up with TRBD2. The length of the CDR3 is 17 residues. Trimming removed 3 bases from V and 1 base from J; junction bases left unmatched: 3. Germline V CDR1 and CDR2: LNHDA, SQIVND (reference sequence). In nucleotides, the CDR3 is TGTGCCAGTAGTATCGGGACTAGCGGGGGGTTCCAAGAGACCCAGTACTTC. Translated, it gives CASSIGTSGGFQETQYF.

The chain links TRBV29-1 to TRBJ1-2; no reliable D call. Germline V gene lookup returns CDR1 SQVTM and CDR2 ANQGSEA. This CDR3 has 15 amino acids. V dropped 3 bases and J dropped 4 bases, with 18 bases sitting between them. The CDR3 DNA reads TGCAGCGTTGATCAAAACGGAGTTACCAGCTATGGCTACACCTTC. This codes for CSVDQNGVTSYGYTF.

This chain links TRBV10-3 with TRBJ1-4; unclear D gene. The CDR3 extends over 12 amino acids. V lost 2 bases and J 8 bases, leaving 6 bases between the germline ends. Per the germline V gene, CDR1 is ENHRY and CDR2 is SYGVKD. The CDR3: CAISEAEEKLFF. CDR3 DNA sequence: TGTGCCATCAGTGAGGCGGAAGAAAAACTGTTTTTT.